This T cell receptor (beta chain) was found in a study of shared clonotypes between healthy human individuals. The overall study: Donor composition was a couple of women and a few men, aged 18 to 49.

Ten immunoSEQ deep assay plates were used to sequence the DNA of unsorted PBMCs. Clones were read by immunoSEQ multiplex PCR, and TCRdb kept only the in-frame ones, dropping some. The sample has 450,000 to 500,000 clones, around four fifths seen once. The donors were adults (healthy and HIV-negative) with no recent acute infections or vaccinations. Findings and caveats of the study: Only blood was sampled; tissue repertoires likely differ.

A remark on this clone: Its target is not known.

The junction had 8 bases not matched to a gene; V was cut back by 0 bases and J by 5 bases. The CDR3 spans 15 residues. In germline, CDR1 is SGDLS, CDR2 YYNGEE. The TCR originated in a woman aged 40 to 49 in good health. Some clones in this sample may be carry-over from other donors' samples. The sequenced material came from PBMCs. This sequence joins TRBV9 and TRBJ2-7, with TRBD2 matching 7 bases. CDR3 sequence (DNA): TGTGCCAGCAGCGTAGGGATGGGGAGGGGCGACGAGCAGTACTTC. It is translated as CASSVGMGRGDEQYF.